Given below is one T cell receptor (beta chain) in context. What antigen it recognizes has not been identified. Qualities for individual bases were not recorded, and no much larger clone is one base off. These data come from a study of shared clonotypes between healthy human individuals (dated by TCRdb to the early 2020s). At the level of the whole study: Three men and a couple of women, aged 18 to 49 years, made up the cohort. For each donor, CD4 naive and CD4 memory were each given three plates, CD8 naive was given two plates, and CD8 memory was given one plate. To estimate repertoire size and how much clonotypes are shared between individuals, the study performed deep sequencing of blood TCR repertoires from five healthy adults. To increase sequencing depth and limit assay-specific biases, TCR repertoire library preparation and sequencing were carried out by different laboratories using diverse techniques. Leukapheresis yielded between about 0.94 and 9.5 billion PBMCs per donor. Broader findings and caveats from the paper: When several donors were compared, the shared fraction of clonotypes was around 5% for naive CD4, roughly 3.3% for naive CD8, about 2.4% for memory CD4, and around 0.4% for memory CD8. Based on pairwise subsampling, the degree of clonotype sharing among donors was expected to be affected by sequencing depth. Larger estimated clonotype richness was generally found for naive subsets than for memory subsets. Compared with non-shared clonotypes, the clonotypes found in all four sorted-subset donors had higher generation probabilities. Incomplete sequencing was indicated by rarefaction of sorted-subset datasets, despite the large sequencing depth. The genetic and exposure-history diversity represented was limited by the small number of donors. Sampling was restricted to blood, and TCR repertoires in tissue are likely to differ from TCR repertoires in blood.

TCR CDR3 regions were amplified from genomic DNA by multiplex PCR using the deep immunoSEQ assay. Extracted genomic DNA from each cell subset was distributed evenly across all wells of several immunoSEQ 96-well plates, and each plate was treated as a replicate. For sorted subsets, each replicate PCR was loaded with 200 to 250 ng genomic DNA, equivalent to about 33,000 T cell genomes. The purified libraries were quantified using a Qubit 3.0 fluorometer, sized with a Bioanalyzer 2100, and then quantified again using the KAPA Library Quantification kit. Every immunoSEQ 96-well plate was sequenced on a separate single-read 150-cycle Illumina NextSeq 550 flow cell. Per the original workflow: Because only junctional sequences without quality scores were contained in the immunoSEQ output, filtering matching that applied to full-length reads could not be performed. Sequences were annotated with PyIR, a Python wrapper for IgBLAST v1.9, and V/J genes and CDR3 were assigned using IMGT germline references. Reads were filtered out if the reads had weak V/J assignments (E-value above 1e-6), no CDR3, stop codons, out-of-frame junctions, or ambiguous translated residues. V3J clonotypes were defined as sequences sharing the same inferred V gene, J gene, and CDR3 amino acid sequence. To compute the percentage overlap between repertoires, the number of shared unique clonotypes was divided by the size of the smaller repertoire. RTK rarefaction, the Chao1 estimator, and Recon v2.1 estimates of unobserved clonotypes were used to assess repertoire richness. Generation probabilities were computed with OLGA for all TCRbeta clonotypes obtained by the gDNA method from a few donors. TCRdb limited this immuneACCESS table to in-frame rearrangements with V and J called. A share of clones is missing; checked studies link under half to unresolved V genes, and the rest is unexplained. D and trimming come from the DNA, and the V and J calls and clone size come from that table. Here the sample has about 2.4 million clones; approximately 94% occur a single time. The ten biggest clones cover about 0.39% of the sample.

The germline ends are 8 bases apart after V is trimmed by 7 bases and J by 1 base. The germline V gene sets CDR1 to MDHEN and CDR2 to SYDVKM. Including the terminal cysteine and phenylalanine, the CDR3 comprises 13 residues. Of the read, only the CDR3 DNA is kept; its 39 bases are in frame from base 1. The donors were healthy, HIV-negative adults who had no recently reported acute infections or vaccinations. Only Caucasian adults living in Nashville, Tennessee, USA were represented among the donors. Magnetic negative selection was used to enrich CD4+ T cells, after which naive cells were positively selected on CD45RA and the negative fraction became the memory subset. Blood was obtained by leukapheresis, after which PBMCs were separated by Ficoll-Histopaque density gradient centrifugation and cryopreserved in liquid nitrogen vapor phase. Purity and quantity of every magnetically sorted T cell population were checked by analytical flow cytometry. Genomic DNA was isolated from every sorted fraction and measured by UV absorbance on a Nanodrop 2000c.

The chain is assembled from TRBV28 and TRBJ1-5, with an unclear D gene assignment. This TCR derives from a man between 18 and 29 years old in good health. Some clones in this sample may be carry-over from other donors' samples. The sequencing sample was made of naive CD4+ T cells from PBMCs. Interpreted using the paper, the cell subset or site label stands for: CD45RA+ positively selected. The nucleotides read TGTGCCAGCAATTCAGTAAGCAATCAGCCCCAGCATTTT. It translates to CASNSVSNQPQHF.